Shown below are 22 T cell receptor beta chains from a single sample sequenced in a study of blood T cell repertoires in COVID-19. Sequenced by immunoSEQ multiplex PCR; TCRdb stores in-frame clones only, minus some. The sample lists about 180,000 clones, approximately 87% seen once, with 2% to 3% in the top ten. Sequences were obtained from peripheral blood. The receptors here all came from a man aged 40-50 years with active or convalescent COVID-19.

A note on this clone: Other DNA sequences from this sample encode an identical CDR3 as well. This chain connects TRBV20-1 to TRBJ2-5; D gene ambiguous. V gave up 5 bases and J gave up 4 bases, with 5 bases separating them. The CDR3 extends over 10 amino acids. CDR1 and CDR2 (germline): DFQATT, SNEGSKA (reference sequence). The CDR3 protein is CSARRETQYF. The CDR3 nucleotides read TGCAGTGCTCGTCGAGAGACCCAGTACTTC.

The chain carries TRBV7-6 and TRBJ2-1, with 9 bases fitting TRBD2. Germline CDR1 and CDR2: SGHVS and FNYEAQ. V shed 3 bases, J shed 3 bases, and the junction held 6 bases outside the gene matches. The CDR3 has 16 amino acids. The CDR3 spells CASSFRLAGFYNEQFF. CDR3 nucleotides: TGTGCCAGCAGCTTTAGGCTAGCGGGGTTCTACAATGAGCAGTTCTTC.

This rearrangement joins TRBV24-1 to TRBJ1-2; D is ambiguous. The CDR3 sequence is 13 residues long. The V gene's germline CDR1 is KGHDR and CDR2 SFDVKD. V was pared by 0 bases and J by 7 bases, with 8 bases between. CDR3 sequence: CATSDLGDFGYTF. The CDR3 DNA reads as TGTGCCACCAGTGATTTGGGCGACTTTGGCTACACCTTC.

The J gene is TRBJ2-1, the V gene TRBV2, with 12 positions matching TRBD2. V was clipped by 2 bases and J by 4 bases; unmatched bases: 0. CDR3 length: 15 residues. Per the germline V gene, CDR1 is SNHLY and CDR2 is FYNNEI. The CDR3 here is CASSELAGGYNEQFF. The CDR3 coding sequence is TGTGCCAGCAGTGAACTAGCGGGGGGGTACAATGAGCAGTTCTTC.

The CDR3 spells CATGGLAGTPIPYEQYF. DNA for the CDR3: TGTGCCACGGGAGGACTAGCGGGAACCCCAATACCCTACGAGCAGTACTTC. J is TRBJ2-7 and V is TRBV27, with 12 bases fitting TRBD2. The CDR3 length is 17 residues. Germline CDR1 and CDR2: MNHEY and SMNVEV (reference sequence). Trimming at V came to 10 bases and at J to 2 bases, leaving 15 bases not matched to a gene.

This sequence joins TRBV7-8 and TRBJ1-5; maybe TRBD1 (6 bases). Trimming stripped 0 bases from V and 5 bases from J, with 11 bases between. The CDR3 length is 15 residues. Germline V gene lookup returns CDR1 SGHVS and CDR2 FQNEAQ. CDR3 in DNA: TGTGCCAGCAGCTTAGCCCGGGACAATTATCAGCCCCAGCATTTT. This sequence encodes CASSLARDNYQPQHF.

This chain connects TRBV4-1 to TRBJ1-5; 12 bases are a match to TRBD1. V gave up 4 bases and J gave up 5 bases; unmatched junction bases: 6. Germline lookup yields CDR1 MGHRA and CDR2 YSYEKL. CDR3 length: 16 residues. CDR3: CASSPGQGARDQPQHF. The DNA of the CDR3 is TGCGCCAGCAGCCCGGGACAGGGGGCGAGGGATCAGCCCCAGCATTTT.

In nucleotides, the CDR3 is TGTGCAAGTCGCTTAGCGGGCCCCTTTACCGTCCTCCACTTT. This sequence encodes CASRLAGPFTVLHF. The chain recombines TRBV12-2 with TRBJ1-6; the table's D call TRBD1 went unverified against the DNA. TRBV12-2 is flagged as a pseudogene. The length of the CDR3 is 14 residues.

Of note for this clone: Other DNA sequences in the sample encode the same CDR3. The chain employs TRBV29-1 and TRBJ2-5; no definite D call. Trimming removed 1 base at V and 2 bases at J, with 8 bases between. The CDR3 spans 13 residues. Germline values: CDR1 SQVTM, CDR2 ANQGSEA. CDR3 loop: CSVEGLLQETQYF. DNA for the CDR3: TGCAGCGTTGAAGGGCTCTTACAAGAGACCCAGTACTTC.

The chain has TRBV19 and TRBJ1-5; perhaps TRBD1 as D (5 bases). The CDR3 is 18 residues long. Germline V lookup: CDR1 LNHDA, CDR2 SQIVND (reference sequence). Trimming shortened V by 0 bases and J by 4 bases, and 19 bases separated the two germline ends. The CDR3 loop is CASSIDPGRVIGNQPQHF. The CDR3 DNA reads as TGTGCCAGTAGTATAGATCCAGGGAGGGTTATAGGGAATCAGCCCCAGCATTTT.

This rearrangement joins TRBV19 to TRBJ1-2; TRBD1 agrees at 9 bases. The CDR3 sequence is 17 residues long. CDR1 is LNHDA, CDR2 SQIVND, per germline (reference sequence). V lost 6 bases and J lost 5; bases outside the gene matches: 16. In DNA form, the CDR3 reads TGTGCCAGTAGCCGGGGGACAGGGCCAGCGCAGGGATATGGCTACACCTTC. Translating it yields CASSRGTGPAQGYGYTF.

The J gene is TRBJ2-1, the V gene TRBV4-2, with D hard to call. CDR3 length: 15 amino acids. Trimming removed 0 bases at V and 3 bases at J, with 9 bases between. Germline CDR1 is LGHNA and CDR2 is YNFKEQ. CDR3 DNA sequence: TGTGCCAGCAGCCAAGAAGGCGGAAACTACAATGAGCAGTTCTTC. This encodes CASSQEGGNYNEQFF.

The chain recombines TRBV19 with TRBJ2-7; 10 bases map to TRBD1. CDR3 length: 14 residues. V shed 4 bases, J shed 3 bases, and the junction held 3 bases outside the gene matches. Germline loops: CDR1 LNHDA, CDR2 SQIVND (reference sequence). The CDR3 spells CASSTGTGDYEQYF. The DNA of the CDR3 is TGTGCCAGTAGTACTGGGACAGGGGACTACGAGCAGTACTTC.

The V and J genes are TRBV30 and TRBJ1-5, with TRBD1 as a possible D gene (6 bases). The germline V and J ends were trimmed by 2 bases and 0 bases, with 11 bases remaining between them. The CDR3 has 15 residues. Germline loops: CDR1 GTSNPN, CDR2 SVGIG (reference sequence). This chain's CDR3 is CAWSTGSHSNQPQHF. In DNA, the CDR3 is TGTGCCTGGAGTACAGGGAGTCATAGCAATCAGCCCCAGCATTTT.

The V call is TRBV6-5, the J call TRBJ1-2; 9 nucleotides agree with TRBD1. Per the germline V gene, CDR1 is MNHEY and CDR2 is SVGAGI. The ends lost 6 bases at V and 2 bases at J; junction bases unmatched: 4. The CDR3 covers 14 residues. The CDR3 reads CASRKQGANYGYTF. The CDR3 nucleotides are TGTGCCAGCAGAAAACAGGGGGCCAACTATGGCTACACCTTC.

The chain uses TRBV6-5 and TRBJ2-7; the D gene is possibly TRBD2 (6 bases). The V gene's germline CDR1 is MNHEY and CDR2 SVGAGI. The V end lost 10 bases, the J end lost 3 bases, and 7 bases lay between the germline ends. The CDR3 contains 10 residues. CDR3 DNA: TGTGCCACGGGGGACTACGAGCAGTACTTC. Translated, it gives CATGDYEQYF.

Written as DNA, the CDR3 is TGTGCCAGCAGTGAAAACAGGGGGCGCGTCTATAATTCACCCCTCCACTTT. Its translation: CASSENRGRVYNSPLHF. This chain joins TRBV2 and TRBJ1-6, with 9 bases identical to TRBD1. CDR3 size: 17 residues. The V gene's germline CDR1 is SNHLY and CDR2 FYNNEI. V lost 2 bases and J lost 3; bases outside the gene matches: 5.

V gene TRBV5-8 combines with J gene TRBJ2-1; D is possibly TRBD2 (6 bases). Germline assignment: CDR1 SGHTS and CDR2 YDEGEE. Trimming pared 0 bases from V and 6 bases from J, leaving 16 bases between. The CDR3 contains 16 residues. The CDR3 sequence: CASSLGGGGGFNEQFF. CDR3 DNA: TGTGCCAGCAGCTTGGGGGGAGGTGGGGGTTTCAATGAGCAGTTCTTC.

The chain has TRBV3-1 (or the pseudogene TRBV3-2) and TRBJ1-4; D unresolved. V was shortened by 4 bases and J by 5 bases, with 14 bases between the two germline ends. Germline CDR1 and CDR2: LGHDT and YNNKEL (reference sequence). The CDR3 sequence is 15 residues long. CDR3 protein: CASSLRGIQNEKLFF. In nucleotides, the CDR3 is TGTGCCAGCAGCCTGAGAGGAATTCAGAATGAAAAACTGTTTTTT.

The chain couples TRBV7-2 to TRBJ2-2, with D perhaps TRBD1 (6 bases). Trimming took 5 bases from V and 2 from J, leaving 12 bases between them. Germline lookup yields CDR1 SGHTA and CDR2 FQGNSA. This CDR3 is 15 amino acids long. The CDR3 loop is CASSRPGHNTGELFF. For the CDR3, the DNA is TGTGCCAGCAGCCGTCCGGGACACAACACCGGGGAGCTGTTTTTT.

This clone was recorded only once. The junction and the germline gene differ at one end; a read error may be behind it. This chain joins TRBV7-3 and TRBJ2-1; D unclear. From germline, CDR1 is SGHTA and CDR2 FQGTGA. CDR3 length: 12 amino acids. CDR3: CASSLLVGELFF. The CDR3 DNA is TGTGCCAGCAGCTTATTGGTGGGCGAGCTGTTCTTC.

The rearrangement joins TRBV15 to TRBJ1-2; 9 bases align to TRBD1. After removal of 6 bases from V and 8 bases from J, the junction contained 16 bases not matched to a gene. Germline CDR1 is LNHNV and CDR2 is YYDKDF (reference sequence). This CDR3 comprises 16 residues. For the CDR3, the DNA is TGTGCCACCAGTCCGGATTTGGACAGGGGCGGAAGGGGCTACACCTTC. It yields the protein CATSPDLDRGGRGYTF. Variable domain in full (rest from reference TRBV15 and TRBJ1-2): DAMVIQNPRYQVTQFGKPVTLSCSQTLNHNVMYWYQQKSSQAPKLLFHYYDKDFNNEADTPDNFQSRRPNTSFCFLDIRSPGLGDTAMYLCATSPDLDRGGRGYTFGSGTRLTVV.